These T cell receptor beta chains were read from a single sample in a study of T cells in Graves' hyperthyroidism and ophthalmopathy. TCRdb processed the multiplex PCR reads anew with MiXCR; each CDR3 protein has one entry. The repertoire holds about 380,000 distinct CDR3 sequences, less than 15% seen once, with 20% in the top ten. The sequenced sample was blood. The receptors come from a man younger than 45 with Graves' hyperthyroidism that later progressed to Graves' ophthalmopathy. Each CDR3 is given with its conserved first and last residue. Fields, in order: D gene, J gene, clone size, V gene, CDR3 protein, CDR3 DNA. D genes are given only for firm matches. The size field is filled for only some rows; it gives once, few, many or a size class.

>TRBD1|TRBJ2-7|-|TRBV5-1
CASSSLPGTGPDYEQYF
TGCGCCAGCAGCTCCTTACCCGGGACAGGGCCTGACTACGAGCAGTACTTC
>-|TRBJ1-2|-|TRBV6-5
CASSYSTGGQAHF
TGTGCCAGCAGTTACTCGACGGGCGGCCAGGCTCACTTC
>-|TRBJ2-1|-|TRBV13
CASSLEGVGYNEQFF
TGTGCCAGCAGCTTAGAGGGGGTTGGGTACAATGAGCAGTTCTTC
>-|TRBJ1-1|many|TRBV27
CASSYKEHTEAFF
TGTGCCAGCAGTTACAAGGAGCACACTGAAGCTTTCTTT
>TRBD1|TRBJ2-2|many|TRBV10-3
CAISESDRDTGELFF
TGTGCCATCAGTGAGTCGGACAGGGACACCGGGGAGCTGTTTTTT
>-|TRBJ2-7|-|TRBV13
CASSDQGRYEQYF
TGTGCCAGCAGCGACCAGGGGAGGTACGAGCAGTACTTC
>-|TRBJ1-2|many|TRBV20-1
CSARAVQGLYGYTF
TGCAGTGCTAGAGCTGTACAGGGTTTATATGGCTACACCTTC
>-|TRBJ1-3|few|TRBV5-4
CASSLEATGSGNTIYF
TGTGCCAGCAGCTTGGAAGCCACGGGCTCTGGAAACACCATATATTTT
>TRBD1|TRBJ2-1|few|TRBV9
CASSVGRGRRYNEQFF
TGTGCCAGCAGCGTAGGCAGGGGGCGCCGATACAATGAGCAGTTCTTC
>-|TRBJ1-2|few|TRBV7-9
CASSLIGLSANYGYTF
TGTGCCAGCAGCTTAATCGGACTGTCCGCTAACTATGGCTACACCTTC